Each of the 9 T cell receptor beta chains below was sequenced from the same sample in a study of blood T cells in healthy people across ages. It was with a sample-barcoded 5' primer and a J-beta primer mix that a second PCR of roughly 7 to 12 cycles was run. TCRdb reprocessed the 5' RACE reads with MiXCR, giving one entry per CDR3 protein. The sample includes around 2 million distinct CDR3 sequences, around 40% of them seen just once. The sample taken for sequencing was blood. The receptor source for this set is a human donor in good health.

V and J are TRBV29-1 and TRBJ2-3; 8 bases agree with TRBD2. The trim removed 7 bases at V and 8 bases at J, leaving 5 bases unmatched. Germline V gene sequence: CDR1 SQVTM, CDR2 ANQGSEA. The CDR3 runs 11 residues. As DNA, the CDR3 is TGCAGCGCTGGTACTAGCGGTACGCAGTATTTT. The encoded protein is CSAGTSGTQYF.

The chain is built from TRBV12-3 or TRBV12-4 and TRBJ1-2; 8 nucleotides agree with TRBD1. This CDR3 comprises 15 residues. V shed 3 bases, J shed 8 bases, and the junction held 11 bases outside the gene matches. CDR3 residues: CASSFGQGRLGGYTF. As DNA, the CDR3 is TGTGCCAGCAGTTTCGGACAGGGAAGGTTAGGAGGCTACACCTTC.

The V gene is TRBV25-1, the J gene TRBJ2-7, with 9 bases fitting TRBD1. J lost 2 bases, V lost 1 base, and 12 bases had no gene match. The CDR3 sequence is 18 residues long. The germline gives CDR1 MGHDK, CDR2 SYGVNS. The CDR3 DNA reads TGTGCCAGCAGTGAATTCTTTCGGACAGGGGACAACCCCTACGAGCAGTACTTC. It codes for CASSEFFRTGDNPYEQYF.

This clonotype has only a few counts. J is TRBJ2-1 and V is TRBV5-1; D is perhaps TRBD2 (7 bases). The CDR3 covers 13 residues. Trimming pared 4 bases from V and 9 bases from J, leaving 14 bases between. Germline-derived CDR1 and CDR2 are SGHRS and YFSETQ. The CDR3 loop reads CASSLRGGAEQFF. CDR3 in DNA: TGCGCCAGCAGCCTCCGTGGGGGGGCTGAGCAGTTCTTC.

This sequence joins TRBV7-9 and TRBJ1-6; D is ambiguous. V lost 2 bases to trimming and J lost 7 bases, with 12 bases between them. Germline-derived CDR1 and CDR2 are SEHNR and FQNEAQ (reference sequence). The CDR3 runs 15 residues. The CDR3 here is CASSLRADRNSPLHF. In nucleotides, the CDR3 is TGTGCCAGCAGCTTACGGGCAGATCGGAATTCACCCCTCCACTTT.

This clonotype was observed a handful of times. DNA of the CDR3: TGCAGTGCCCGAGGCGGGGGCGGGTTTACAGATACGCAGTATTTT. It translates to CSARGGGGFTDTQYF. The chain uses TRBV20-1 and TRBJ2-3; the D gene is possibly TRBD2 (7 bases). CDR1 DFQATT and CDR2 SNEGSKA come from the germline V gene (reference sequence). V was cut by 6 bases and J by 3 bases, with 19 bases left in between. The CDR3 is 15 residues long.

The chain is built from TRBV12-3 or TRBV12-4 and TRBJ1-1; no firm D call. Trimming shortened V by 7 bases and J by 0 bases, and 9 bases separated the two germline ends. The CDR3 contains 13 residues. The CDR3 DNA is TGTGCCAGCACCGGCTCTCTGAACACTGAAGCTTTCTTT. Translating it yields CASTGSLNTEAFF.

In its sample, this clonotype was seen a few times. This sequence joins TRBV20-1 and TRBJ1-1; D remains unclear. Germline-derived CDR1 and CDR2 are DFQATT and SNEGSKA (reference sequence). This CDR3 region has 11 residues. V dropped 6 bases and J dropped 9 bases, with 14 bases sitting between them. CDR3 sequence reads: CSALLNPQAFF. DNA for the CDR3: TGCAGTGCCCTCCTAAATCCCCAAGCTTTCTTT.

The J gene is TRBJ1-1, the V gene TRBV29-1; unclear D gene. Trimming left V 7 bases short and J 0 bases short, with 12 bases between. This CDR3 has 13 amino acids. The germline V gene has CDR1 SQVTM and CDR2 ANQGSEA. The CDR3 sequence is CSARVHLNTEAFF. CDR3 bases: TGCAGCGCTAGGGTACACTTGAACACTGAAGCTTTCTTT.